The 31 T cell receptor beta chains below come from one sample, sequenced in a study of blood T cell repertoires in COVID-19. Repertoires were generated with immunoSEQ multiplex PCR, while TCRdb's copy carries only in-frame clones and drops some. The sample consists of hundreds of thousands of clones, around nine tenths of them appearing once. The sample consisted of peripheral blood. These TCRs come from a man in his 70s with acute or convalescent COVID-19.

CDR3 sequence (DNA): TGTGCCAGCAGTTACCACGAAGGTGGGGCGGGGGAGCTGTTTTTT. This gives the protein CASSYHEGGAGELFF. This sequence joins TRBV6-5 and TRBJ2-2; D possibly corresponds to TRBD1 (5 bases). The length of the CDR3 is 15 residues. Trimming took off 2 bases at V and 8 bases at J, with 15 bases between the two ends. CDR1 is MNHEY, CDR2 SVGAGI, per germline.

V and J are TRBV9 and TRBJ1-1, with 7 bases fitting TRBD1. The V and J ends lost 4 bases and 0 bases, in that order; junction bases with no gene match: 3. This CDR3 is 14 amino acids long. The germline V gene encodes CDR1 SGDLS and CDR2 YYNGEE. In nucleotides, the CDR3 is TGTGCCAGCAGCAAGGGACAGATGAACACTGAAGCTTTCTTT. Translating it yields CASSKGQMNTEAFF.

This sequence joins TRBV28 and TRBJ2-1, with 13 bases fitting TRBD2. With V trimmed by 7 bases and J by 6 bases, 9 bases remained unmatched. The CDR3 extends over 16 amino acids. Germline V gene lookup returns CDR1 MDHEN and CDR2 SYDVKM. The CDR3 coding sequence is TGTGCCAGCACCCCTTTGACTAGCGGGGGGTTCAATGAGCAGTTCTTC. Its protein is CASTPLTSGGFNEQFF.

The genes are TRBV28 and TRBJ1-5; D gene uncertain. Looked up from germline, CDR1 is MDHEN and CDR2 is SYDVKM. The CDR3 is 12 amino acids. Between the trimmed V and J ends, which lost 7 bases and 2 bases, there was a span of 6 bases. The CDR3 reads CASTVGNQPQHF. CDR3 sequence (DNA): TGTGCCAGCACGGTGGGCAATCAGCCCCAGCATTTT. Supplemented by reference TRBV28 and TRBJ1-5, the full variable domain reads DVKVTQSSRYLVKRTGEKVFLECVQDMDHENMFWYRQDPGLGLRLIYFSYDVKMKEKGDIPEGYSVSREKKERFSLILESASTNQTSMYLCASTVGNQPQHFGDGTRLSIL.

This CDR3 reads CASSFAPGQWDEQYF. The CDR3 DNA is TGTGCCAGCAGCTTCGCCCCGGGACAGTGGGACGAGCAGTACTTC. The chain employs TRBV5-5 and TRBJ2-7, with 7 bases lining up with TRBD1. This CDR3 spans 15 amino acids. V gave up 2 bases and J gave up 5 bases; unmatched junction bases: 10. Looked up from germline, CDR1 is SGHKS and CDR2 is YYEKEE (reference sequence).

This sequence joins TRBV5-6 and TRBJ1-1; tentatively, D is TRBD1 (5 bases). Trimming removed 0 bases at V and 5 bases at J, with 14 bases between. CDR1 is SGHDT, CDR2 YYEEEE, per germline. This CDR3 is 15 amino acids long. CDR3 in amino acids: CASSLGRGLRTEAFF. The DNA of the CDR3 is TGTGCCAGCAGCTTGGGGAGGGGATTGAGAACTGAAGCTTTCTTT.

CDR3 loop: CASRGSGTGIYEQYF. CDR3 bases: TGTGCCAGCAGAGGATCCGGGACTGGCATCTACGAGCAGTACTTC. V usage is TRBV28 and J usage is TRBJ2-7, with D perhaps TRBD2 (6 bases). The V and J ends lost 6 bases and 3 bases respectively, with 18 bases between them. The CDR3 totals 15 residues. CDR1 MDHEN and CDR2 SYDVKM come from the germline V gene. Complete variable domain (other parts from reference TRBV28 and TRBJ2-7): DVKVTQSSRYLVKRTGEKVFLECVQDMDHENMFWYRQDPGLGLRLIYFSYDVKMKEKGDIPEGYSVSREKKERFSLILESASTNQTSMYLCASRGSGTGIYEQYFGPGTRLTVT.

In DNA form, the CDR3 reads TGTGCCAGCAGCGTAAATCCGGGGGTGCGGGATACGCAGTATTTT. Its protein product is CASSVNPGVRDTQYF. The chain combines TRBV9 with TRBJ2-3; tentative D call: TRBD2 (6 bases). CDR1 and CDR2 (germline): SGDLS, YYNGEE. The V end was cut by 1 base, the J end by 6 bases, with 15 bases between. The CDR3 is made up of 15 amino acids. Looking up the rest from reference TRBV9 and TRBJ2-3 gives the full variable domain: DSGVTQTPKHLITATGQRVTLRCSPRSGDLSVYWYQQSLDQGLQFLIQYYNGEERAKGNILERFSAQQFPDLHSELNLSSLELGDSALYFCASSVNPGVRDTQYFGPGTRLTVL.

The rearrangement joins TRBV5-1 to TRBJ1-1, with D perhaps TRBD1 (6 bases). This CDR3 comprises 16 residues. Deletions cut 2 bases from V and 3 bases from J, with 17 bases between. Germline CDR1 and CDR2: SGHRS and YFSETQ. DNA of the CDR3: TGCGCCAGCAGCTTTACCGGACAGAGACGGGACACTGAAGCTTTCTTT. Translated: CASSFTGQRRDTEAFF.

This clone was counted a few times. This chain joins TRBV4-3 and TRBJ1-6, with D perhaps TRBD1 (6 bases). Trimming removed 7 bases at V and 7 bases at J, with 11 bases between. The length of the CDR3 is 13 residues. Germline values: CDR1 LGHNA, CDR2 YSLEER. The DNA of the CDR3 is TGCGCCAGCAAGGGGGTCAACAATTCACCCCTCCACTTT. Protein product: CASKGVNNSPLHF.

The rearrangement links TRBV9 to TRBJ1-4; TRBD1 matches at 10 bases. This CDR3 comprises 15 residues. V lost 3 bases to trimming and J lost 3 bases; unmatched junction nucleotides: 2. Germline V CDR1 and CDR2: SGDLS, YYNGEE. CDR3 region: CASSEGQGSNEKLFF. The CDR3 region has the DNA TGTGCCAGCAGCGAGGGACAGGGGTCTAATGAAAAACTGTTTTTT. Drawing the rest from reference TRBV9 and TRBJ1-4, the complete variable domain is DSGVTQTPKHLITATGQRVTLRCSPRSGDLSVYWYQQSLDQGLQFLIQYYNGEERAKGNILERFSAQQFPDLHSELNLSSLELGDSALYFCASSEGQGSNEKLFFGSGTQLSVL.

This chain uses TRBV28 with TRBJ2-4, with D perhaps matching TRBD1 (6 bases). V lost 6 bases to trimming and J lost 2 bases, with 11 bases between them. CDR3 length: 14 amino acids. Germline CDR1 and CDR2: MDHEN and SYDVKM. The CDR3 loop is CASSQGWPKNIQYF. The DNA for the CDR3 is TGTGCCAGCAGCCAGGGGTGGCCCAAAAACATTCAGTACTTC.

This clone has a single count. V usage is TRBV21-1 and J usage is TRBJ1-5; TRBD1, the table's D call, lacks a check against the DNA. TRBV21-1 is assigned pseudogene status. CDR3 length: 17 residues. The CDR3 DNA is TGTGCCAGCAGCAAAGAAACAGGGAAGCGTCTGGATCAGCCCCAGCATTTT. Amino acid sequence: CASSKETGKRLDQPQHF.

The chain carries TRBV7-3 and TRBJ2-2; 9 bases map to TRBD1. The germline gives CDR1 SGHTA, CDR2 FQGTGA. The CDR3 has 19 amino acids. J was trimmed by 0 bases and V by 5 bases; bases with no gene match: 13. The CDR3 sequence is CASSPGTGREGTNTGELFF. The CDR3 DNA reads TGTGCCAGCAGCCCCGGGACAGGGAGAGAGGGCACGAACACCGGGGAGCTGTTTTTT.

This clone was seen only once. The chain employs TRBV6-5 and TRBJ2-1; 8 nucleotides align to TRBD1. J was trimmed by 15 bases and V by 8 bases; bases with no gene match: 9. CDR3 size: 11 residues. From germline, CDR1 is MNHEY and CDR2 SVGAGI. The CDR3 sequence: CASVGQGGWFF. The CDR3 bases are TGTGCCAGCGTCGGACAGGGCGGATGGTTCTTC.

This clone showed up just once. This rearrangement joins TRBV5-4 to TRBJ2-7; tentatively, D is TRBD2 (5 bases). V was pared by 3 bases and J by 3 bases, with 13 bases between. The CDR3 sequence is 14 residues long. Looked up from germline, CDR1 is SGHNT and CDR2 is YYREEE (reference sequence). The CDR3 region is CASSSGLANYEQYF. CDR3 DNA: TGTGCCAGCAGCTCTGGGCTAGCAAACTACGAGCAGTACTTC.

The chain has TRBV4-2 and TRBJ1-6; no firm D call. The CDR3 totals 13 residues. V dropped 2 bases and J dropped 4 bases, with 3 bases sitting between them. Germline CDR1 is LGHNA and CDR2 is YNFKEQ. The CDR3 DNA follows: TGTGCCAGCAGCCAACATTATAATTCACCCCTCCACTTT. This encodes CASSQHYNSPLHF.

The V gene is TRBV16, the J gene TRBJ1-2, with 7 nucleotides matching TRBD1. The length of the CDR3 is 15 residues. Per germline, CDR1 KGHSY and CDR2 FQNENV. The V segment lost 0 bases and the J segment 2 bases; nucleotides outside the gene matches: 3. The CDR3 loop is CASSQSAGGNYGYTF. The CDR3, as DNA: TGTGCCAGCAGCCAATCCGCAGGGGGGAACTATGGCTACACCTTC.

The chain employs TRBV28 and TRBJ1-2; 8 bases line up with TRBD1. The germline V gene encodes CDR1 MDHEN and CDR2 SYDVKM. V was clipped by 4 bases and J by 6 bases; unmatched bases: 7. The CDR3 length is 14 residues. This CDR3 reads CASSSPGQEDGYTF. For the CDR3, the DNA is TGTGCCAGCAGTTCCCCGGGACAGGAAGATGGCTACACCTTC.

The chain combines TRBV2 with TRBJ1-1, with TRBD1 as a possible D gene (6 bases). The CDR3 is made up of 13 amino acids. Germline CDR1 SNHLY, CDR2 FYNNEI. Trimming cost V 5 bases and J 5 bases, with 12 bases left between them. CDR3 nucleotide sequence: TGTGCCAGCAGTACGGCAGGGGAAACTGAAGCTTTCTTT. Amino acid sequence: CASSTAGETEAFF.

This chain links TRBV28 with TRBJ1-5; D may be TRBD1 (5 bases). The V and J ends lost 5 bases and 8 bases respectively, with 7 bases between them. Germline V gene lookup returns CDR1 MDHEN and CDR2 SYDVKM. This CDR3 spans 11 amino acids. The CDR3 loop reads CASSQGKPQHF. The CDR3 DNA follows: TGTGCCAGCAGTCAGGGTAAGCCCCAGCATTTT.

The rearrangement links TRBV6-5 to TRBJ2-1; perhaps TRBD2 as D (7 bases). In germline, CDR1 is MNHEY, CDR2 SVGAGI. The CDR3 runs 16 residues. V gave up 0 bases and J gave up 4 bases, with 13 bases separating them. The CDR3 nucleotides read TGTGCCAGCAGTTACTCCATAGGGGGGGGGTACAATGAGCAGTTCTTC. The encoded protein is CASSYSIGGGYNEQFF.

J is TRBJ2-7 and V is TRBV28; 11 bases map to TRBD2. Germline values: CDR1 MDHEN, CDR2 SYDVKM. Trimming at V came to 0 bases and at J to 0 bases, leaving 4 bases not matched to a gene. The CDR3 runs 17 residues. CDR3 residues: CASSLWTSGTFSYEQYF. CDR3 in DNA: TGTGCCAGCAGTTTATGGACTAGCGGGACCTTCTCCTACGAGCAGTACTTC.

This clone was picked up a small number of times. This chain connects TRBV3-1 (or the pseudogene TRBV3-2) to TRBJ1-1, with a possible D match to TRBD1 (6 bases). Germline values: CDR1 LGHDT, CDR2 YNNKEL (reference sequence). Deletions cut 0 bases from V and 10 bases from J, with 27 bases between. The CDR3 loop spans 18 amino acids. CDR3 protein: CASSQDHSRAGARRGAFF. The CDR3 nucleotides read TGTGCCAGCAGCCAAGACCACTCCAGGGCGGGGGCGCGCAGGGGAGCTTTCTTT.

The V gene is TRBV2, the J gene TRBJ2-1; D uncertain. The germline gives CDR1 SNHLY, CDR2 FYNNEI. The V and J ends lost 7 bases and 7 bases respectively, with 14 bases between them. This CDR3 has 13 amino acids. The CDR3 sequence: CASTKSLRNEQFF. Written as DNA, the CDR3 is TGTGCCAGCACCAAAAGTCTCAGGAATGAGCAGTTCTTC.

The chain combines TRBV28 with TRBJ2-7; possibly TRBD1 for D (6 bases). Germline values: CDR1 MDHEN, CDR2 SYDVKM. This CDR3 has 17 residues. Trimming cost V 6 bases and J 1 base, with 22 bases left between them. CDR3 nucleotide sequence: TGTGCCAGCAGAAACAGGGCTCGAAGCCTGGGGTCCTACGAGCAGTACTTC. Protein: CASRNRARSLGSYEQYF.

This chain joins TRBV7-8 and TRBJ2-5, with 8 positions matching TRBD2. CDR3 size: 14 residues. The junction had 6 bases not matched to a gene; V was cut back by 4 bases and J by 5 bases. The V gene's germline CDR1 is SGHVS and CDR2 FQNEAQ. The CDR3 DNA follows: TGTGCCAGCAGCTCCCCCCCGGGGGGGGAGACCCAGTACTTC. Its protein is CASSSPPGGETQYF.

This clone was recorded once. V gene TRBV19 combines with J gene TRBJ2-2; the D is unclear. In germline, CDR1 is LNHDA, CDR2 SQIVND (reference sequence). Deletions cut 5 bases from V and 5 bases from J, with 9 bases between. The CDR3 consists of 13 residues. The CDR3 sequence is CASSPQFTGELFF. The CDR3 nucleotides are TGTGCCAGTAGTCCCCAGTTTACCGGGGAGCTGTTTTTT. Using reference TRBV19 and TRBJ2-2 for the parts outside the CDR3, the full variable domain is DGGITQSPKYLFRKEGQNVTLSCEQNLNHDAMYWYRQDPGQGLRLIYYSQIVNDFQKGDIAEGYSVSREKKESFPLTVTSAQKNPTAFYLCASSPQFTGELFFGEGSRLTVL.

The chain is built from TRBV16 and TRBJ1-3, with no clear D. V gave up 0 bases and J gave up 0 bases, with 6 bases separating them. Germline lookup yields CDR1 KGHSY and CDR2 FQNENV. This CDR3 has 15 amino acids. The CDR3 reads CASSQSRASGNTIYF. The CDR3 region has the DNA TGTGCCAGCAGCCAATCGAGGGCCTCTGGAAACACCATATATTTT.

The genes are TRBV4-3 and TRBJ1-2, with TRBD1 matching over 8 bases. Losses at the gene ends were 2 bases for V and 8 bases for J; bases not matched to a gene: 7. The CDR3 extends over 14 amino acids. The germline V gene encodes CDR1 LGHNA and CDR2 YSLEER. In nucleotides, the CDR3 is TGCGCCAGCAGCCAAACGGACAGGGTCGGGGGCTACACCTTC. Translated: CASSQTDRVGGYTF.

The chain joins TRBV21-1 to TRBJ2-7; whether TRBD1, the table's D call, matches the DNA was not checked. TRBV21-1 is designated a pseudogene. The CDR3 is made up of 17 amino acids. CDR3 DNA sequence: TGTGCCAGCAGCGGGTCCCGGGACAGGGGGAGCTCCTACGAGCAGTACTTC. This gives the protein CASSGSRDRGSSYEQYF.